This TCR beta chain was sequenced for a study of OX40 agonist ivuxolimab in advanced cancers. Notes on the research overall: Ivuxolimab was an agonistic, fully human IgG2 monoclonal antibody directed against OX40 (CD134), a costimulatory receptor. Intravenous ivuxolimab was administered to patients every 2 weeks at six dose levels: 0.01, 0.1, 0.3, 1.5, 3 and 10 mg/kg. Of the roughly 50 dose-escalation patients, hepatocellular carcinoma was present in about 20, melanoma in some 15, renal cell carcinoma in 9 and head and neck cancer in 9. In the dose-escalation cohort, roughly 80% of patients were male, and the mean age was approximately 60 years, with a range of about 23 to 85. Prior anti-PD-1, anti-PD-L1 or anti-CTLA-4 therapy was permitted, and approximately 39% of dose-escalation patients had received checkpoint inhibitors. Three dose-escalation patients achieved partial responses, one with hepatocellular carcinoma and two with cutaneous melanoma. The point of sequencing TCRbeta in the periphery was to test whether ivuxolimab changed TCR sequence diversity and drove clonal T-cell expansion. The paper describes the monotherapy dose-escalation part (N of about 50 patients) of the phase I trial of ivuxolimab. Study-wide findings and limitations: At doses of 0.1 to 3.0 mg/kg, clonal expansion of both CD4+ and CD8+ blood T cells was observed from baseline to week 6. In the 0.1-3.0 mg/kg groups, partial responders were among the patients with the lowest normalized peripheral clonal expansion, particularly in CD8+ T cells. Which antigens the clonally expanded peripheral T cells were specific for was not determined. Low levels of normalized T-cell clonal expansion were also shown by some nonresponding patients. After ivuxolimab, CD8+ T cells had more expanded clones than CD4+ T cells on average.

In the case of this clone: Its antigen has not been determined. Base qualities are not provided; no much larger clone lies one nucleotide away.

Relative to germline, V is 7 bases shorter and J is 6 bases shorter, with 18 bases between their ends. The CDR1 and CDR2 encoded by the germline V gene (reference sequence) are MNHEY and SMNVEV. The CDR3, from cysteine to phenylalanine, totals 14 residues. The only DNA kept is the CDR3, 42 bases in frame from the first base. Patients with a history of autoimmune disease or receiving systemic immunosuppression were excluded from the trial. Peripheral blood for TCR sequencing was drawn from every dose cohort at baseline, at cycle 4 day 1 and at cycle 7 day 1. Samples came from an open-label, multicenter, first-in-human phase I dose-escalation trial of ivuxolimab. Adults with locally advanced or metastatic head and neck squamous cell, hepatocellular, melanoma or renal cell carcinoma were enrolled in the trial. Before TCR sequencing, CD4+ T cells and CD8+ T cells were sorted from peripheral blood as separate populations.

For sequencing of the TCRbeta CDR3 region, genomic DNA was extracted from the sorted cells. The immunoSEQ Assay was used for sequencing of TCRbeta CDR3 regions. The immuneACCESS repertoire file appears here via TCRdb, limited to in-frame rearrangements. These files lack a portion of the clones; in checked studies, under half of the deficit traces to unresolved V genes, and the cause of the others is not known. For this sample the table gives some 76,000 clones, of which about 93% were detected only once. The ten largest account for around 5.9% of the sample. The sequence joins TRBV27 to TRBJ1-2, and perhaps TRBD1 as D gene, on 6 matching bases. The starting material was CD4+ or CD8+ T cells sorted from blood, obtained in a trial of the OX40 agonist ivuxolimab. The sequence was obtained from an adult with an advanced solid tumor such as melanoma, head and neck, liver or kidney cancer. At the DNA level, the sequence is TGTGCCAGCAAGGTACTTGCACAGGGTGATGGCTACACCTTC. This gives the protein CASKVLAQGDGYTF.